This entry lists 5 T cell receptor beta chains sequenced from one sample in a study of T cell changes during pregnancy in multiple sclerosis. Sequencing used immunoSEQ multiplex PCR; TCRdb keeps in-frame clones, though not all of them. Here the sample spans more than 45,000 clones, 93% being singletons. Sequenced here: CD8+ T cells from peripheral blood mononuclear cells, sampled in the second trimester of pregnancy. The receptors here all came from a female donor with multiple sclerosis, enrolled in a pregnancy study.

The CDR3 here is CASSPVGYSNQETQYF. As DNA, the CDR3 is TGTGCCAGCAGCCCCGTCGGGTACTCTAATCAAGAGACCCAGTACTTC. The chain combines TRBV27 with TRBJ2-5; D is unresolved. V lost 6 bases to trimming and J lost 2 bases, with 19 bases between them. From germline, CDR1 is MNHEY and CDR2 SMNVEV (reference sequence). The CDR3 runs to 16 residues.

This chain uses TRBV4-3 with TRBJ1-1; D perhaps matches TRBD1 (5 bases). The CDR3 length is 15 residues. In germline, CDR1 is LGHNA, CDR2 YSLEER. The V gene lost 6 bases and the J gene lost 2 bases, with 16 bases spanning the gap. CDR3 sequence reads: CASRPAQGINTEAFF. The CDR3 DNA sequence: TGCGCCAGCAGGCCGGCCCAGGGAATAAACACTGAAGCTTTCTTT.

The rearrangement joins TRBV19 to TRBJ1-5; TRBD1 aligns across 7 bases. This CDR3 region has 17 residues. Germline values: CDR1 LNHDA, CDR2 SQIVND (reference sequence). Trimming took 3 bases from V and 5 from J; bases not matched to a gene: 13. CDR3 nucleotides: TGTGCCAGTAGTATGACAGGGAGTATGGGGTGGGATCAGCCCCAGCATTTT. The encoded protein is CASSMTGSMGWDQPQHF.

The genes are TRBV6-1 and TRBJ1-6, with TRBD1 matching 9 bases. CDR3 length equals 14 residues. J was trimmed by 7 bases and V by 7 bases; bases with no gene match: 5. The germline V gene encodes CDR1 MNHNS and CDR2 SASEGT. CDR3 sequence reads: CASNTGQGNSPLHF. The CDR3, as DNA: TGTGCCAGCAACACTGGACAGGGGAATTCACCCCTCCACTTT.

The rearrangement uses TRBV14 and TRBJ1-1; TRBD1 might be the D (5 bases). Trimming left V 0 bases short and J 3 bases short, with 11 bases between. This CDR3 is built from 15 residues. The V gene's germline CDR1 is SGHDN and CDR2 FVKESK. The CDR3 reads CASSQDWGGDTEAFF. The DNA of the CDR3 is TGTGCCAGCAGCCAAGATTGGGGAGGGGACACTGAAGCTTTCTTT.